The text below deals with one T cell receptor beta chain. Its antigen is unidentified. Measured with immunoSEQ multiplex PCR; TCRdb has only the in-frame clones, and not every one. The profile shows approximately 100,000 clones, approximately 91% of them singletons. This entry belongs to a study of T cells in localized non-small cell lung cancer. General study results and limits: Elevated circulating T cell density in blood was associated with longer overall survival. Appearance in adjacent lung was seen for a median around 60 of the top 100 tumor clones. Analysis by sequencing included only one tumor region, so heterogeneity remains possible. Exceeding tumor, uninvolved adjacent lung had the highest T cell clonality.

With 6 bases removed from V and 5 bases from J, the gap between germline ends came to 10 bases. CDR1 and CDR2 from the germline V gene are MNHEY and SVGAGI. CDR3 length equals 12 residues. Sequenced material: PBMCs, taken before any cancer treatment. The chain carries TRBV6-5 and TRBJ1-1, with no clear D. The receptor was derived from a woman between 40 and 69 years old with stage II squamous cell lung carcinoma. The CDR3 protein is CASRSSGTEAFF. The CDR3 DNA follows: TGTGCCAGCAGATCAAGCGGGACTGAAGCTTTCTTT.